The clone carrying this T cell receptor (beta chain) has only a few counts. The sample is drawn from a study of graft-versus-host responses after intestinal transplantation. Study results and caveats: Patients with graft-donor T cell macrochimerism had high graft-versus-host to host-versus-graft clonal ratios in allografts. Recipient marrow harbored GvH clones, some of which surfaced first in ileum or blood. Maximum circulating GvH clone levels tracked with early post-transplant HvG decreases.

The data were produced by immunoSEQ multiplex PCR, yet TCRdb's version contains in-frame clones alone and is incomplete. The sample includes approximately 15,000 clones, 33% seen only once; the top ten take under 4.5%. The CDR3 has 14 residues. CDR1 SGDLS and CDR2 YYNGEE come from the germline V gene. Deletions cut 3 bases from V and 1 base from J, with 10 bases between. Investigators plated approximately 200,000 CFSE-labeled responder cells together with approximately 200,000 irradiated stimulator cells labeled with violet dye. The receptor comes from a human patient who received an intestinal transplant. The chain combines TRBV9 with TRBJ2-5, with a tentative D call TRBD2 (7 bases). Sequenced material: alloreactive CD4+ T cells from a mixed lymphocyte reaction culture, taken before intestinal transplant. Subset specified: CFSE-low proliferating T cells sorted from roughly six-day pre-transplant mixed lymphocyte reaction (GvH or HvG direction). The CDR3 here is CASSGGGGQETQYF. The CDR3 nucleotides are TGTGCCAGCAGCGGAGGGGGGGGCCAAGAGACCCAGTACTTC.